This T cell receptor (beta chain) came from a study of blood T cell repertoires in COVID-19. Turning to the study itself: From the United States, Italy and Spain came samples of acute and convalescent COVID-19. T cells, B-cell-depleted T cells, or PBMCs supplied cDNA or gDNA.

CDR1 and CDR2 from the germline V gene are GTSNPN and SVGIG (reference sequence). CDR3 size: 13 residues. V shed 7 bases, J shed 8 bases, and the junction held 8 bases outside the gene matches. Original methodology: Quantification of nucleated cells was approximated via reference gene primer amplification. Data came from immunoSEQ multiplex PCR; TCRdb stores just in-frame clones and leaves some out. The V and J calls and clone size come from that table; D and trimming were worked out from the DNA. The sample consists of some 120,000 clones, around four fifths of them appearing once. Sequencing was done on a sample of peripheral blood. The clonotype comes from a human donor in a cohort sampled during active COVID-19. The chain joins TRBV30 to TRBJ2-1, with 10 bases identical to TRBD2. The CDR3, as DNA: TGTGCCTTACCGGGACTAGCGAGGGATGAGCAGTTCTTC. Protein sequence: CALPGLARDEQFF.